This entry lists 8 T cell receptor beta chains sequenced from one sample in a study of T-cell reconstitution after alpha-beta-depleted transplantation in children. Unique molecular identifiers were incorporated into the prepared TCRbeta library. TCRdb re-called the PCR reads through MiXCR, storing one row per CDR3 protein. The sample carries about 240,000 distinct CDR3 sequences, 20% to 30% recorded once. The specimen was PBMCs, collected before TCRalphabeta/CD19-depleted stem cell transplant. The source of these receptors is a girl aged 2-10 years with Fanconi anemia, due to receive a stem cell transplant.

The rearrangement links TRBV11-3 to TRBJ2-7; TRBD1 agrees at 7 bases. After removal of 1 base from V and 5 bases from J, the junction contained 8 bases not matched to a gene. CDR3 length equals 15 residues. CDR1 is SGHNT, CDR2 YENEEA, per germline. As DNA, the CDR3 is TGTGCCAGCAGCTTAGGAGGGGGCGCGATCCACGAGCAGTACTTC. Translation: CASSLGGGAIHEQYF.

The sample holds many counts of this clonotype. The chain recombines TRBV12-3 or TRBV12-4 with TRBJ2-1, with D tentatively TRBD2 (5 bases). The ends were cut back, 2 bases at V and 0 bases at J, with 17 bases in the middle. CDR3 length: 18 residues. This chain's CDR3 is CASSLPPRAVSSYNEQFF. CDR3 coding DNA: TGTGCCAGCAGTTTACCCCCACGAGCGGTTAGCTCCTACAATGAGCAGTTCTTC.

This clonotype appeared many times. The rearrangement links TRBV12-3 or TRBV12-4 to TRBJ2-7; D possibly matches TRBD1 or TRBD2 (5 bases each). This CDR3 is built from 13 residues. The V end was cut by 8 bases, the J end by 3 bases, with 14 bases between. The CDR3 nucleotides are TGTGCCAGCGCACCCGGGACCAACTACGAGCAGTACTTC. Translating gives CASAPGTNYEQYF.

This clonotype was observed a few times. The chain links TRBV29-1 to TRBJ1-5, with 9 bases lining up with TRBD1. This CDR3 comprises 13 residues. Germline CDR1 reads SQVTM; CDR2 reads ANQGSEA. J gave up 7 bases and V 0 bases, and 1 base lay outside the gene matches. The CDR3: CSVEEGQGQPQHF. DNA of the CDR3: TGCAGCGTTGAAGAGGGACAGGGACAGCCCCAGCATTTT. Full variable domain (remainder filled in from reference TRBV29-1 and TRBJ1-5): SAVISQKPSRDICQRGTSLTIQCQVDSQVTMMFWYRQQPGQSLTLIATANQGSEATYESGFVIDKFPISRPNLTFSTLTVSNMSPEDSSIYLCSVEEGQGQPQHFGDGTRLSIL.

This chain connects TRBV10-3 to TRBJ1-1; 8 positions agree with TRBD1. Germline CDR1 and CDR2: ENHRY and SYGVKD. With V trimmed by 4 bases and J by 2 bases, 12 bases remained unmatched. The CDR3 covers 17 residues. CDR3 DNA: TGTGCCATCAGTGGGAACAGACAGGGGAACTTTAACACTGAAGCTTTCTTT. It yields the protein CAISGNRQGNFNTEAFF.

Ten or more counts support this clonotype. V gene TRBV28 combines with J gene TRBJ1-6; 10 bases match TRBD1. The CDR3 loop spans 17 amino acids. With V trimmed by 6 bases and J by 7 bases, 12 bases remained unmatched. Germline CDR1 is MDHEN and CDR2 is SYDVKM. The CDR3 nucleotides are TGTGCCAGCAGCCTTGACCGGGACAGGGGAAGAAATTCACCCCTCCACTTT. Its protein product is CASSLDRDRGRNSPLHF. Combining the CDR3 with reference TRBV28 and TRBJ1-6 gives the whole variable domain DVKVTQSSRYLVKRTGEKVFLECVQDMDHENMFWYRQDPGLGLRLIYFSYDVKMKEKGDIPEGYSVSREKKERFSLILESASTNQTSMYLCASSLDRDRGRNSPLHFGNGTRLTVT.

This clonotype is a singleton in its sample. V is TRBV29-1 and J is TRBJ2-2; D uncertain. This CDR3 has 14 amino acids. Per the germline V gene, CDR1 is SQVTM and CDR2 is ANQGSEA. The V and J ends lost 0 bases and 4 bases respectively, with 9 bases between them. CDR3 region: CSVEEGQSTGELFF. DNA for the CDR3: TGCAGCGTTGAAGAAGGTCAATCCACCGGGGAGCTGTTTTTT.

This chain uses TRBV29-1 with TRBJ2-1, with D tentatively TRBD1 (5 bases). Trimming removed 3 bases from V and 4 bases from J, with 13 bases in between. Germline V lookup: CDR1 SQVTM, CDR2 ANQGSEA. The CDR3 runs to 14 residues. CDR3 loop: CSVDRQGAYNEQFF. The CDR3 DNA reads TGCAGCGTTGATCGGCAGGGCGCTTACAATGAGCAGTTCTTC.